A selection of T cell receptor beta chains follows, all from one sample in a study of T cell responses to AZD1222 COVID-19 vaccine. TCRdb's copy holds only in-frame clones and misses some; the assay was immunoSEQ multiplex PCR. The sample records about 170,000 clones, roughly 90% being singletons. The sequencing here drew on peripheral blood, taken on day 0 of AZD1222 vaccination. These receptors all come from an adult in good health. CDR3s include the opening cysteine and the closing phenylalanine or tryptophan. Size tells how often a clone was seen (once, few, many) or the class of an expanded clone, and some rows leave it out.

once TRBJ2-2 TRBV5-1 CASSRNSHGPNTGELFF
. TRBJ1-2 TRBV4-2 CASSQLPLDWTEKRSYTF
. TRBJ1-4 TRBV6-6 CASSGDGTNEKLFF
. TRBJ1-1 TRBV3-1/TRBV3-2 CASSLKRTVNTEAFF
. TRBJ1-2 TRBV30 CAWRGRVQDAGHGYTF
. TRBJ2-7 TRBV12-3/TRBV12-4 CASSLDRAYEQYF
. TRBJ2-1 TRBV7-9 CASRDTSGSYNEQFF
. TRBJ2-7 TRBV2 CASSERGDTAYEQYF
few TRBJ1-1 TRBV14 CASSQNTEAFF
. TRBJ2-1 TRBV5-1 CASSIGTHNDVQFF
. TRBJ1-4 TRBV6-5 CASSPRSGGREKLFF
. TRBJ2-5 TRBV7-9 CASSQGARGETQYF
. TRBJ1-5 TRBV6-1 CASSEDRNVGQPQHF
once TRBJ2-5 TRBV7-6 CASSLMGEGTQYF
. TRBJ1-1 TRBV18 CASSPTQGKGEAFF
. TRBJ1-6 TRBV6-5 CASTRDRANSPLHF
. TRBJ1-4 TRBV6-1 CASSLPSGVNEKLFF
. TRBJ1-2 TRBV6-2/TRBV6-3 CASSYSTGPAGYTF
. TRBJ1-3 TRBV12-5 CASGLSGATLFGNTIYF
. TRBJ2-2 TRBV7-2 CASSAQGGYTGELFF
. TRBJ1-4 TRBV5-1 CASSYAENEKLFF
. TRBJ2-5 TRBV4-2 CASSPRVVAAAETQYF
. TRBJ2-1 TRBV6-5 CASSRPDRGVNEQFF
. TRBJ1-1 TRBV20-1 CSASAGDTEAFF
. TRBJ1-1 TRBV19 CASSYPGGVNTEAFF
. TRBJ1-5 TRBV2 CASSDDSGGTGRFSGFYGNQPQHF
. TRBJ1-3 TRBV4-3 CASSHLGGGPGNTIYF
. TRBJ1-6 TRBV27 CASSLRDPYNSPLHF
. TRBJ2-1 TRBV18 CASSPPQASAIHNEQFF
. TRBJ2-3 TRBV4-3 CASSQDIFGSGASTDTQYF
. TRBJ2-5 TRBV12-5 CASGIQEETQYF
. TRBJ1-3 TRBV11-2 CASRRDTIYF
. TRBJ1-4 TRBV12-3/TRBV12-4 CASRRDGEKLFF
. TRBJ2-5 TRBV29-1 CSVEGGTPYPETQYF
. TRBJ2-2 TRBV2 CASKPTLNTGELFF
. TRBJ1-1 TRBV7-2 CASSPHRTEAFF
. TRBJ2-7 TRBV7-2 CASSLSGGAAYEQYF
. TRBJ1-5 TRBV7-2 CASSSRGSQPQHF
. TRBJ1-1 TRBV7-9 CASSLSPGTTEAFF
. TRBJ1-3 TRBV6-1 CASSESPAGGNTIYF
. TRBJ1-1 TRBV2 CASSLGRGNTEAFF